A single T cell receptor beta chain is shown here with its context. Its antigen is not known. Naive CD8 cells, CD45RO-negative and positively selected for CCR7, excluded terminally differentiated effector memory CD45RA+ cells. This table comes from immunoSEQ multiplex PCR, and its TCRdb copy is limited to in-frame clones, with some not included. In the table there are more than 2 million clones, just under 95% of which are singletons. Trimming took 1 base from V and 5 from J; bases not matched to a gene: 2. The germline CDR1 and CDR2 sequences are MNHEY and SMNVEV (reference sequence). The CDR3 length is 14 residues. This sample is drawn from a study of shared clonotypes between healthy human individuals. Study-wide context: The plates for each donor numbered three CD4 naive, three CD4 memory, two CD8 naive and one CD8 memory. Broader study findings: Sequencing of the sorted subsets was shown by rarefaction to be incomplete despite large depth.

This receptor was taken from a young man in good health. The specimen was naive CD8+ T cells sorted from blood. This chain links TRBV27 with TRBJ2-5, with 9 nucleotides matching TRBD1. CDR3 DNA: TGTGCCAGCAGTTTATTACAGGGGGCGGAGACCCAGTACTTC. Translation gives CASSLLQGAETQYF.